This T cell receptor beta chain emerged from a study of shared clonotypes between healthy human individuals. Each subset's genomic DNA was split evenly across several immunoSEQ plates. The repertoire was sequenced with immunoSEQ multiplex PCR; TCRdb's copy has only in-frame clones and lacks some. The repertoire holds around 2.5 million clones, with 93% as singletons. This clone was seen once. V shed 0 bases and J shed 4 bases, with 7 bases lying between them. This CDR3 contains 14 residues. CDR1 and CDR2 (germline): SGHDN, FVKESK. This sequence joins TRBV14 and TRBJ2-1; a possible D gene is TRBD1 (6 bases). This receptor was obtained from a man aged 18 to 35 in good health. Some clones in this sample may be carry-over from other donors' samples. The specimen sequenced was naive CD4+ T cells from PBMCs. Subset described: CD45RA+ positively selected. Here the CDR3 reads CASSQDRGYNEQFF. Here the CDR3 DNA reads TGTGCCAGCAGCCAAGACAGGGGTTACAATGAGCAGTTCTTC.